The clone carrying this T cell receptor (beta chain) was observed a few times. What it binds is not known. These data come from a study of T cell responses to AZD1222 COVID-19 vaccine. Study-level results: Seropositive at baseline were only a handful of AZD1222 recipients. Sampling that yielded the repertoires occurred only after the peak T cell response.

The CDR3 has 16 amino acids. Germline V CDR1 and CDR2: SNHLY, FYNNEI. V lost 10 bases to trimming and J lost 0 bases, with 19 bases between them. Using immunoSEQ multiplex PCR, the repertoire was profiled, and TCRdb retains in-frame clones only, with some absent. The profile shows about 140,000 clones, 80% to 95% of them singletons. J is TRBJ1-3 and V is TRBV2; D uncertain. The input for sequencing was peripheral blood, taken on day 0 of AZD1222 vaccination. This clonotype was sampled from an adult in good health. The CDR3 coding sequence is TGTGCCATCCAGACGCGCCTTGGGTCCTCTGGAAACACCATATATTTT. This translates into CAIQTRLGSSGNTIYF.